This entry lists 20 T cell receptor beta chains sequenced from one sample in a study of T cell changes during pregnancy in multiple sclerosis. Using immunoSEQ multiplex PCR, the repertoire was profiled, and TCRdb retains in-frame clones only, with some absent. The sample holds approximately 15,000 clones, around 82% seen once. This sample comprised CD8+ T cells from peripheral blood mononuclear cells, obtained in the third trimester of pregnancy. The receptors originated from a female donor in good health, enrolled as a control in a pregnancy study.

The V gene is TRBV6-6, the J gene TRBJ2-5; 9 bases fit TRBD2. The DNA end favors TRBJ2-7, so the J call may be wrong. From germline, CDR1 is MNHNY and CDR2 SVGAGI (reference sequence). This CDR3 is 16 amino acids long. CDR3 DNA: TGTGCCAGCAGTTACTCGTTCGGCGGGGGGGCTGGCGAGCAGTACTTC. This encodes CASSYSFGGGAGEQYF.

The J gene is TRBJ2-2, the V gene TRBV18; D is possibly TRBD1 (5 bases). The CDR3 contains 15 residues. Trimming took 7 bases from V and 2 from J, leaving 14 bases between them. Germline assignment: CDR1 KGHSH and CDR2 LQKENI. CDR3 sequence: CASYVQGSNTGELFF. The CDR3 nucleotides are TGTGCCAGCTACGTGCAGGGATCAAACACCGGGGAGCTGTTTTTT.

The count of this clone is one. The CDR3 coding sequence is TGTGCCAGCAGCCCGGATGGGGGCCCCCCCTACGAGCAGTACTTC. Its protein is CASSPDGGPPYEQYF. V is TRBV16 and J is TRBJ2-7, with D maybe TRBD1 (6 bases). This CDR3 region has 15 residues. The germline V gene has CDR1 KGHSY and CDR2 FQNENV. Trimming shortened V by 4 bases and J by 2 bases, and 15 bases separated the two germline ends.

The V call is TRBV5-6, the J call TRBJ2-4; D unclear. V lost 0 bases and J lost 11, with 21 bases in between. The germline V gene has CDR1 SGHDT and CDR2 YYEEEE. The CDR3 runs 16 residues. The CDR3 DNA follows: TGTGCCAGCAGCTTGGGGTATGAAGGTCTCCCGGAGCTTCAGTACTTC. This codes for CASSLGYEGLPELQYF.

The rearrangement joins TRBV28 to TRBJ2-3, with 7 bases fitting TRBD1. The CDR3 is 14 amino acids. The germline V gene has CDR1 MDHEN and CDR2 SYDVKM. Germline trimming cut 2 bases from V and 2 bases from J; bases unmatched to any gene: 1. The CDR3 loop reads CASSLQGDTDTQYF. The CDR3 DNA reads TGTGCCAGCAGTTTACAGGGGGACACAGATACGCAGTATTTT.

This sequence joins TRBV19 and TRBJ2-3, with D perhaps TRBD1 (6 bases). Germline CDR1 LNHDA, CDR2 SQIVND (reference sequence). V lost 4 bases and J 0 bases, leaving 11 bases between the germline ends. This CDR3 comprises 15 residues. CDR3 in amino acids: CASSTWTASTDTQYF. CDR3 nucleotide sequence: TGTGCCAGTAGTACGTGGACAGCTAGCACAGATACGCAGTATTTT.

This chain connects TRBV7-8 to TRBJ2-3, with a tentative D call TRBD2 (5 bases). The CDR3 has 14 amino acids. V lost 5 bases, J lost 2 bases, and 11 bases lay in between. CDR1 SGHVS and CDR2 FQNEAQ come from the germline V gene. DNA of the CDR3: TGTGCCAGCAGCCGACTACCTTACACAGATACGCAGTATTTT. This gives the protein CASSRLPYTDTQYF.

The CDR3 region is CASSPSGTSANNEQFF. The CDR3, as DNA: TGTGCCAGCAGCCCGAGCGGGACTAGCGCCAACAATGAGCAGTTCTTC. The J gene is TRBJ2-1, the V gene TRBV7-9; the match to TRBD2 covers 10 bases. Germline lookup yields CDR1 SEHNR and CDR2 FQNEAQ (reference sequence). V trimming: 5 bases; J trimming: 5 bases; junction bases outside the gene matches: 9. This CDR3 has 16 amino acids.

The CDR3 DNA is TGTGCCAGCAGCTTTATCGAGGGACAGAGCTCCTACAATGAGCAGTTCTTC. Translation gives CASSFIEGQSSYNEQFF. The chain carries TRBV11-2 and TRBJ2-1; 7 bases fit TRBD1. CDR3 length: 17 amino acids. Germline values: CDR1 SGHAT, CDR2 FQNNGV. V shed 3 bases and J 0 bases; nucleotides not matched to a gene: 8.

This clone is medium-sized in the sample. This chain links TRBV5-1 with TRBJ2-7; 7 positions match TRBD1. Trimming removed 5 bases from V and 11 bases from J; junction bases left unmatched: 7. CDR3 length: 11 amino acids. Germline lookup yields CDR1 SGHRS and CDR2 YFSETQ. Here the CDR3 DNA reads TGCGCCAGCAGACTTGGACAGGATGAGTACTTC. Amino acids: CASRLGQDEYF.

This chain joins TRBV29-1 and TRBJ2-2, with D maybe TRBD2 (6 bases). Germline values: CDR1 SQVTM, CDR2 ANQGSEA. The CDR3 has 13 residues. The V end lost 1 base, the J end lost 3 bases, and 6 bases lay between the germline ends. The DNA for the CDR3 is TGCAGCGTTGAAGGGGACTACACCGGGGAGCTGTTTTTT. Encoded protein: CSVEGDYTGELFF.

The gene calls are TRBV30 and TRBJ1-1; TRBD1 matches at 7 bases. The CDR3 spans 15 residues. The germline V gene has CDR1 GTSNPN and CDR2 SVGIG (reference sequence). V was clipped by 0 bases and J by 4 bases; unmatched bases: 8. CDR3: CAWSVLPTGRTEAFF. The CDR3 nucleotides read TGTGCCTGGAGTGTACTTCCGACAGGGCGCACTGAAGCTTTCTTT.

This chain joins TRBV30 and TRBJ1-1; D may be TRBD1 (6 bases). Germline loops: CDR1 GTSNPN, CDR2 SVGIG (reference sequence). The CDR3 is 14 residues long. Trimming took off 2 bases at V and 5 bases at J, with 15 bases between the two ends. The CDR3 sequence: CAWSFTGSGTEAFF. In DNA form, the CDR3 reads TGTGCCTGGAGTTTTACAGGGTCGGGAACTGAAGCTTTCTTT.

The V and J genes are TRBV27 and TRBJ1-6; 7 nucleotides match TRBD1. Germline trimming cut 6 bases from V and 8 bases from J; bases unmatched to any gene: 16. Germline assignment: CDR1 MNHEY and CDR2 SMNVEV (reference sequence). The CDR3 loop spans 17 amino acids. The CDR3 loop reads CASRRSLEGQKDSPLHF. CDR3 bases: TGTGCCAGCAGGCGCAGTTTAGAGGGACAGAAAGATTCACCCCTCCACTTT.

V is TRBV29-1 and J is TRBJ2-7, with 7 positions matching TRBD2. The V gene's germline CDR1 is SQVTM and CDR2 ANQGSEA. The V and J ends lost 3 bases and 5 bases, in that order; junction bases with no gene match: 10. CDR3 size: 14 residues. Written as DNA, the CDR3 is TGCAGCGTTGATGGGGGAGGGTCTTATAACGAGCAGTACTTC. Its protein is CSVDGGGSYNEQYF.

V gene TRBV9 combines with J gene TRBJ2-5; D is uncertain. V was trimmed by 7 bases and J by 7 bases, leaving 8 bases between them. CDR3 size: 10 residues. CDR1 is SGDLS and CDR2 is YYNGEE in the germline V gene. The CDR3: CASSTGTQYF. The CDR3, as DNA: TGTGCCAGCTCGACGGGGACCCAGTACTTC.

The chain combines TRBV29-1 with TRBJ1-1; D unresolved. CDR3 length: 14 residues. The ends were cut back, 6 bases at V and 7 bases at J, with 21 bases in the middle. Looked up from germline, CDR1 is SQVTM and CDR2 is ANQGSEA. This CDR3 is CSVPRPPERSEAFF. The CDR3 DNA follows: TGCAGCGTCCCGAGGCCCCCTGAGCGAAGTGAAGCTTTCTTT.

The V and J genes are TRBV5-6 and TRBJ2-7; 9 positions match TRBD1. The germline gives CDR1 SGHDT, CDR2 YYEEEE. CDR3 length equals 17 residues. V was pared by 3 bases and J by 3 bases, with 13 bases of the junction left unmatched. The chain's CDR3 is CASSWGPGQGSGYEQYF. In DNA form, the CDR3 reads TGTGCCAGCAGCTGGGGGCCGGGACAGGGTTCGGGCTACGAGCAGTACTTC.

The CDR3 DNA is TGTGCCAGCAGTTCCGGGACTTTCTACACTGAAGCTTTCTTT. This codes for CASSSGTFYTEAFF. The chain employs TRBV5-6 and TRBJ1-1; possibly TRBD1 for D (5 bases). V lost 5 bases to trimming and J lost 3 bases, with 14 bases between them. CDR1 is SGHDT and CDR2 is YYEEEE in the germline V gene. The CDR3 is 14 residues long. Full variable domain (remainder filled in from reference TRBV5-6 and TRBJ1-1): DAGVTQSPTHLIKTRGQQVTLRCSPKSGHDTVSWYQQALGQGPQFIFQYYEEEERQRGNFPDRFSGHQFPNYSSELNVNALLLGDSALYLCASSSGTFYTEAFFGQGTRLTVV.

This clone was seen only a few times. The V and J genes are TRBV7-9 and TRBJ1-1; no firm D call. CDR1 is SEHNR, CDR2 FQNEAQ, per germline (reference sequence). This CDR3 has 13 residues. The V gene lost 5 bases and the J gene lost 1 base, with 8 bases spanning the gap. CDR3 coding DNA: TGTGCCAGCAGCGTCCGACAGAACACTGAAGCTTTCTTT. The encoded protein is CASSVRQNTEAFF. The entire variable domain, with the rest obtained from reference TRBV7-9 and TRBJ1-1, is as follows: DTGVSQNPRHKITKRGQNVTFRCDPISEHNRLYWYRQTLGQGPEFLTYFQNEAQLEKSRLLSDRFSAERPKGSFSTLEIQRTEQGDSAMYLCASSVRQNTEAFFGQGTRLTVV.